The TCR beta chain described here comes from a study of regulatory T cells in long-lasting Graves disease. The V end lost 0 bases, the J end lost 6 bases, and 12 bases lay between the germline ends. There are 15 residues in the CDR3. Germline assignment: CDR1 MGHRA and CDR2 YSYEKL. To make TCR beta libraries, researchers used iRepertoire HTBI primers and Arm-PCR of CDR3 regions. Using its own MiXCR run on the multiplex PCR reads, TCRdb lists one record per CDR3 protein. In the table there are over 450,000 distinct CDR3 sequences, around 12% of which are singletons. The time point was: newly diagnosed GD, antithyroid drugs for less than 3 months. Researchers made the TCR library from RNA that was extracted from PBMCs. The data were also submitted as part of a second study, on T cells in Graves' hyperthyroidism and ophthalmopathy. Per that study: Patients with ophthalmopathy were separated from those with stable hyperthyroidism by a 13 V-J model.

The specimen was peripheral blood mononuclear cells (PBMCs), collected at new diagnosis, from a patient treated with antithyroid drugs. The sequence came from a young woman with Graves disease. The chain has TRBV4-1 and TRBJ2-1; D is unresolved. The CDR3 reads CASSQDIRAGNEQFF. The CDR3, as DNA: TGCGCCAGCAGCCAAGACATCCGGGCAGGCAATGAGCAGTTCTTC.